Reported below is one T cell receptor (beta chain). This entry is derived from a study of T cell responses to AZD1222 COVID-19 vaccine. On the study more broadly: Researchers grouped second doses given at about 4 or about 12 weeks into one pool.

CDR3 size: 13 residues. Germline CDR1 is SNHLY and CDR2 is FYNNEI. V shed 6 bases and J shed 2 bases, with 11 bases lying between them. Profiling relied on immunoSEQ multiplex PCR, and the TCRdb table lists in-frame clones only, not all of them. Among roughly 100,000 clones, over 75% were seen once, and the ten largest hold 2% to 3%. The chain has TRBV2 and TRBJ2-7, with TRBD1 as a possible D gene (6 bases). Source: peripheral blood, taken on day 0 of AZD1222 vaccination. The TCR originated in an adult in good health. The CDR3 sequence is CASRETGPYEQYF. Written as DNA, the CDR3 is TGTGCCAGCAGGGAGACAGGCCCCTACGAGCAGTACTTC.